This T cell receptor (beta chain) is drawn from a study of blood T cell repertoires in COVID-19. Study-level information: Material from acute and convalescent COVID-19 was sourced from the United States, Italy and Spain. T cells, B-cell-depleted T cells, or PBMCs provided the cDNA or gDNA that served as material.

Original data processing: Nucleated cell counts were estimated from reference gene primer amplification. The assay was immunoSEQ multiplex PCR, and TCRdb's table has in-frame clones only and misses some. That table supplies the V and J calls and clone size; D and trimming were determined from the DNA. In the table there are approximately 270,000 clones, 75% to 90% of which are singletons. This CDR3 contains 13 residues. Germline assignment: CDR1 MNHEY and CDR2 SVGAGI. The germline V and J ends were trimmed by 0 bases and 13 bases, with 15 bases remaining between them. The participants were between 18 and 89 years old and came from under 25 US areas.

Sequencing used PBMCs or T cells enriched from blood (not recorded which). The TCR was taken from a woman younger than 45 with acute COVID-19. The chain couples TRBV6-5 to TRBJ1-2; no clear D. The CDR3 protein is CASSYSPAGPTTF. The CDR3 bases are TGTGCCAGCAGTTACTCACCCGCAGGTCCCACCACCTTC.